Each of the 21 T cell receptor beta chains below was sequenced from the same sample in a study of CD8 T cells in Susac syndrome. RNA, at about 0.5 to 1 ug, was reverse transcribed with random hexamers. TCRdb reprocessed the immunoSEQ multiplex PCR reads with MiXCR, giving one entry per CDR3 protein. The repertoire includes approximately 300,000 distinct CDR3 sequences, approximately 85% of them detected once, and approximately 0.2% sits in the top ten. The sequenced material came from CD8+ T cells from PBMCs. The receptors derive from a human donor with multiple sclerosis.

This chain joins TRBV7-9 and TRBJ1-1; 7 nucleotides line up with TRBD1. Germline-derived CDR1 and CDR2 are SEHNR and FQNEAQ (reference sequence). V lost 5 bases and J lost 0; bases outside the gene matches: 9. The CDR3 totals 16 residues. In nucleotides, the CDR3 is TGTGCCAGCAGCGACCCAGGGGGGCTAGTGAACACTGAAGCTTTCTTT. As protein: CASSDPGGLVNTEAFF.

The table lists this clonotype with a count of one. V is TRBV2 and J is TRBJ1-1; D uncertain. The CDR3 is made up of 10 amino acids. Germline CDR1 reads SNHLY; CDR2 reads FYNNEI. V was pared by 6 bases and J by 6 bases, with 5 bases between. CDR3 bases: TGTGCCAGCAGCTCCGCTGAAGCTTTCTTT. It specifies CASSSAEAFF.

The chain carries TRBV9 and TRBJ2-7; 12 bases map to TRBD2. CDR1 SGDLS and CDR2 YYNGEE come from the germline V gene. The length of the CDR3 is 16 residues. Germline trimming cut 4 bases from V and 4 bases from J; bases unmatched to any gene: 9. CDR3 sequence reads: CASSSEGLAGQYEQYF. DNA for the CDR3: TGTGCCAGCAGCTCAGAAGGACTAGCGGGACAGTACGAGCAGTACTTC.

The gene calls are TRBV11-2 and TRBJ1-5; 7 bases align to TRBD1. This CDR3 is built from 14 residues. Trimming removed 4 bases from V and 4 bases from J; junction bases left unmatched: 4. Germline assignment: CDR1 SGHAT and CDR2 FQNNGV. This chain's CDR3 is CASSYDRVNQPQHF. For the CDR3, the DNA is TGTGCCAGCAGCTATGACAGGGTGAATCAGCCCCAGCATTTT. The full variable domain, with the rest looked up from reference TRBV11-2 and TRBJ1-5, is EAGVAQSPRYKIIEKRQSVAFWCNPISGHATLYWYQQILGQGPKLLIQFQNNGVVDDSQLPKDRFSAERLKGVDSTLKIQPAKLEDSAVYLCASSYDRVNQPQHFGDGTRLSIL.

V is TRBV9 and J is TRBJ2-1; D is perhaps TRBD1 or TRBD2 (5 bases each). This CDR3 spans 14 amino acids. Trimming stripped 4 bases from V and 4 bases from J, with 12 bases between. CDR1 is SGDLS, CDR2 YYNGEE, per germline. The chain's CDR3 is CASSSGAVYNEQFF. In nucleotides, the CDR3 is TGTGCCAGCAGCTCCGGGGCAGTATACAATGAGCAGTTCTTC.

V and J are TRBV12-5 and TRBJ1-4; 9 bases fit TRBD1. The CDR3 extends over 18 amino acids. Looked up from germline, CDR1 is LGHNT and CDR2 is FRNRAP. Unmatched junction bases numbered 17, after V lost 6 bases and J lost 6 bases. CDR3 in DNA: TGTGCTAGTGGCCCCAGACCGGGACAGGGATTCGGGCATGAAAAACTGTTTTTT. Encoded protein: CASGPRPGQGFGHEKLFF.

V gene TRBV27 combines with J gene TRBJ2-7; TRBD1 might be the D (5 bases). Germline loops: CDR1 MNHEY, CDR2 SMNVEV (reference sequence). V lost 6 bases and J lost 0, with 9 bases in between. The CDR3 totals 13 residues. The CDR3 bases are TGTGCCAGCAGAATCCAGGGCTCCTACGAGCAGTACTTC. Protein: CASRIQGSYEQYF.

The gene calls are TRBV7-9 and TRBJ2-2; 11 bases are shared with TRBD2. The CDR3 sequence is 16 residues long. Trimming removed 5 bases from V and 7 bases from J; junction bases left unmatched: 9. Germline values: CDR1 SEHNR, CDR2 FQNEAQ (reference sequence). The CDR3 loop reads CASSALAGGFIGELFF. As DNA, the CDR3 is TGTGCCAGCAGCGCTCTAGCGGGAGGATTCATCGGGGAGCTGTTTTTT. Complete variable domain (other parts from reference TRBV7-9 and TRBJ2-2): DTGVSQNPRHKITKRGQNVTFRCDPISEHNRLYWYRQTLGQGPEFLTYFQNEAQLEKSRLLSDRFSAERPKGSFSTLEIQRTEQGDSAMYLCASSALAGGFIGELFFGEGSRLTVL.

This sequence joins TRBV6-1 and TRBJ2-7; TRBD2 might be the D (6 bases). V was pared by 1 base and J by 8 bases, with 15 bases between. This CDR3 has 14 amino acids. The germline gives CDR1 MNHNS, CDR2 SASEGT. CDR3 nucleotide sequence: TGTGCCAGCAGTGAAGGCTCAGCGGGTGGGAAGCAGTACTTC. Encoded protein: CASSEGSAGGKQYF.

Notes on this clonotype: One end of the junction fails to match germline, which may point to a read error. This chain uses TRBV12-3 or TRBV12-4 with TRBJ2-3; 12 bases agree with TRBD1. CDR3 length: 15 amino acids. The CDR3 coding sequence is TGTGCCAGCAGTTTTGGGACAGGGGGCACATATACGCAGTATTTT. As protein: CASSFGTGGTYTQYF.

The CDR3 region is CASSPRQGSHSDEQFF. The DNA for the CDR3 is TGTGCCAGCTCACCACGGCAGGGCTCCCATTCAGACGAGCAGTTCTTC. J is TRBJ2-1 and V is TRBV18, with D perhaps matching TRBD1 (5 bases). V gave up 1 base and J gave up 10 bases, with 20 bases separating them. This CDR3 has 16 residues. The V gene's germline CDR1 is KGHSH and CDR2 LQKENI.

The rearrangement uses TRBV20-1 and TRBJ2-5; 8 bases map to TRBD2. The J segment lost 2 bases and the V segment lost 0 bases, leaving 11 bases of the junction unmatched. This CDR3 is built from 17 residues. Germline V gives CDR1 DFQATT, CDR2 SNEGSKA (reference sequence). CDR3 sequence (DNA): TGCAGTGCTAGAGAGGGTATCCGGGAGGGGGAACAAGAGACCCAGTACTTC. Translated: CSAREGIREGEQETQYF.

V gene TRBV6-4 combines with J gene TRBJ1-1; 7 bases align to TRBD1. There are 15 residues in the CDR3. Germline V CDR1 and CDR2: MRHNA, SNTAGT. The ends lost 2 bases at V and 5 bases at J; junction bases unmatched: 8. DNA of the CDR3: TGTGCCAGCAGTGACCAGGGGGTACCGAGGACTGAAGCTTTCTTT. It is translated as CASSDQGVPRTEAFF.

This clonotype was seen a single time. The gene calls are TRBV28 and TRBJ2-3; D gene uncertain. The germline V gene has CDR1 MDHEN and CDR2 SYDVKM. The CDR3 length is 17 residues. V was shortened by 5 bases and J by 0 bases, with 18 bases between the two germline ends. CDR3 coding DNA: TGTGCCAGCAGTACCGCACGCAGGCAAACTAGCACAGATACGCAGTATTTT. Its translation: CASSTARRQTSTDTQYF.

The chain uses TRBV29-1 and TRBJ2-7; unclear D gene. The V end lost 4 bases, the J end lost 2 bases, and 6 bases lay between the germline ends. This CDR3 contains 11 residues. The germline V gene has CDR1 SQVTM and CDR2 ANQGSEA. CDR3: CSVAFPYEQYF. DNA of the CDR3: TGCAGCGTTGCCTTCCCCTACGAGCAGTACTTC.

CDR3 in amino acids: CASSEGTSGDTYEQYF. In nucleotides, the CDR3 is TGTGCCAGCAGTGAGGGCACCAGCGGGGACACCTACGAGCAGTACTTC. This sequence joins TRBV2 and TRBJ2-7, with D perhaps matching TRBD2 (7 bases). Deletions cut 3 bases from V and 2 bases from J, with 17 bases between. Looked up from germline, CDR1 is SNHLY and CDR2 is FYNNEI. The CDR3 spans 16 residues.

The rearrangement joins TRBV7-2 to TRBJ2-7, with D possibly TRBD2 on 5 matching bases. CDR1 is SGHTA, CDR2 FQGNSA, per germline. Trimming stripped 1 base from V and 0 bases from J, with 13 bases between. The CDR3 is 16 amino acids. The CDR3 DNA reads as TGTGCCAGCAGCTTAGTCGGTAGCGAGAGCTCCTACGAGCAGTACTTC. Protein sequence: CASSLVGSESSYEQYF.

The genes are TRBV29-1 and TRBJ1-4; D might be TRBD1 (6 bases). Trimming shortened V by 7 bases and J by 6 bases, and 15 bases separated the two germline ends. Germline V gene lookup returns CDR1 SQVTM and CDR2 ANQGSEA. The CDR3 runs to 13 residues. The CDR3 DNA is TGCAGCGCTTTCGGGACACTTGATGAAAAACTGTTTTTT. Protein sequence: CSAFGTLDEKLFF.

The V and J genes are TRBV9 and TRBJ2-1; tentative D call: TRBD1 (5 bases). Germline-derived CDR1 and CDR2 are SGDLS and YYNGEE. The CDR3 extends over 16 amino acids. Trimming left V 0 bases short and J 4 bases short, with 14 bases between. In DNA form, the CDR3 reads TGTGCCAGCAGCGTAGACGACAGAAGAACTTACAATGAGCAGTTCTTC. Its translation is CASSVDDRRTYNEQFF.

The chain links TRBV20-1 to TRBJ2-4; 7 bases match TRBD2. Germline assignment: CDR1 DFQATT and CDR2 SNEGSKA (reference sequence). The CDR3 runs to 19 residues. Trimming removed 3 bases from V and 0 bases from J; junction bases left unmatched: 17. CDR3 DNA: TGCAGTGCTAGGGGGCGGGAGACCCGTTCGGGGGTAGCCAAAAACATTCAGTACTTC. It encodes CSARGRETRSGVAKNIQYF.

CDR3: CASSLLPSGSTDTQYF. CDR3 sequence (DNA): TGTGCCAGCAGCTTACTCCCTAGCGGGAGCACAGATACGCAGTATTTT. This rearrangement joins TRBV7-2 to TRBJ2-3, with TRBD2 matching 8 bases. Germline V gives CDR1 SGHTA, CDR2 FQGNSA. The trim removed 2 bases at V and 0 bases at J, leaving 4 bases unmatched. CDR3 size: 16 residues.